Following are 25 T cell receptor beta chains from one sample sequenced in a study of cytomegalovirus exposure and HLA in healthy donors. PCR primers comprised 60 Vbeta and 13 Jbeta primers. Data came from immunoSEQ multiplex PCR; TCRdb stores just in-frame clones and leaves some out. Altogether 110,000 or so clones are present, roughly 70% being singletons, with the ten largest covering about 8.3%. The sequenced sample was PBMCs. Receptors were obtained from a man younger than 35 in good health and CMV-seropositive.

The V gene is TRBV5-1, the J gene TRBJ1-1; maybe TRBD1 (6 bases). This CDR3 spans 15 amino acids. CDR1 is SGHRS and CDR2 is YFSETQ in the germline V gene. The germline V and J ends were trimmed by 6 bases and 1 base, with 16 bases remaining between them. The CDR3 region is CASNQQGNPNTEAFF. CDR3 bases: TGCGCCAGCAACCAACAGGGCAATCCGAACACTGAAGCTTTCTTT.

The J gene is TRBJ1-4, the V gene TRBV19, with a possible D match to TRBD1 (5 bases). Trimming removed 8 bases from V and 5 bases from J, with 18 bases in between. This CDR3 spans 15 amino acids. Germline loops: CDR1 LNHDA, CDR2 SQIVND (reference sequence). The CDR3 here is CASCSAGRLNEKLFF. The CDR3 nucleotides read TGTGCCAGTTGCAGCGCGGGACGGCTGAATGAAAAACTGTTTTTT.

CDR3 coding DNA: TGCGCCACACGAAATAGCGGGGGGGTAGAAGAGACCCAGTACTTC. It translates to CATRNSGGVEETQYF. The V gene is TRBV5-1, the J gene TRBJ2-5; the match to TRBD2 covers 11 bases. The CDR3 loop spans 15 amino acids. Looked up from germline, CDR1 is SGHRS and CDR2 is YFSETQ. Losses at the gene ends were 9 bases for V and 3 bases for J; bases not matched to a gene: 10. Based on the CDR3 plus reference TRBV5-1 and TRBJ2-5, the full variable domain is KAGVTQTPRYLIKTRGQQVTLSCSPISGHRSVSWYQQTPGQGLQFLFEYFSETQRNKGNFPGRFSGRQFSNSRSEMNVSTLELGDSALYLCATRNSGGVEETQYFGPGTRLLVL.

A word on this clone: One end of the junction fails to match germline, which may point to a read error. The rearrangement uses TRBV7-9 and TRBJ2-7, with unresolved D. Germline values: CDR1 SEHNR, CDR2 FQNEAQ (reference sequence). CDR3 length: 16 residues. The CDR3 coding sequence is TGTTCCAGCAGCTTAGAATCAGGCACCCCTCCCTACGAGCAGTACTTC. It codes for CSSSLESGTPPYEQYF.

In its sample, this clone was seen a few times. The chain links TRBV5-1 to TRBJ1-3; TRBD1 matches 8 bases. With V trimmed by 4 bases and J by 0 bases, 6 bases remained unmatched. This CDR3 contains 16 residues. Germline V gene data show CDR1 as SGHRS and CDR2 as YFSETQ. This chain's CDR3 is CASSAGGTNSGNTIYF. CDR3 coding DNA: TGCGCCAGCAGCGCAGGGGGCACTAACTCTGGAAACACCATATATTTT. Using reference TRBV5-1 and TRBJ1-3 for the parts outside the CDR3, the full variable domain is KAGVTQTPRYLIKTRGQQVTLSCSPISGHRSVSWYQQTPGQGLQFLFEYFSETQRNKGNFPGRFSGRQFSNSRSEMNVSTLELGDSALYLCASSAGGTNSGNTIYFGEGSWLTVV.

This chain uses TRBV7-9 with TRBJ2-1, with 7 nucleotides matching TRBD2. CDR3 length: 17 residues. The germline V gene has CDR1 SEHNR and CDR2 FQNEAQ (reference sequence). Trimming took 1 base from V and 4 from J; bases not matched to a gene: 10. Here the CDR3 reads CASSLEWSGVKYNEQFF. CDR3 nucleotide sequence: TGTGCCAGCAGCTTAGAATGGAGCGGGGTGAAGTACAATGAGCAGTTCTTC.

The genes are TRBV6-5 and TRBJ1-1, with D perhaps matching TRBD1 (6 bases). The CDR3 covers 15 residues. With 6 bases removed from V and 7 bases from J, the gap between germline ends came to 21 bases. Germline V gene data show CDR1 as MNHEY and CDR2 as SVGAGI. This CDR3 is CASRRTGSRWREAFF. DNA for the CDR3: TGTGCCAGCAGACGTACAGGGTCCCGTTGGCGTGAAGCTTTCTTT.

The rearrangement joins TRBV7-2 to TRBJ2-2, with 9 bases matching TRBD1. V trimming: 5 bases; J trimming: 7 bases; junction bases outside the gene matches: 8. Per the germline V gene, CDR1 is SGHTA and CDR2 is FQGNSA. The CDR3 is 15 residues long. DNA of the CDR3: TGTGCCAGCAGCCACTCCGGGACAGGGTTCGGGGAGCTGTTTTTT. Protein: CASSHSGTGFGELFF.

This clone was observed a few times. The rearrangement links TRBV6-5 to TRBJ1-2, with a tentative D call TRBD1 (6 bases). CDR1 is MNHEY and CDR2 is SVGAGI in the germline V gene. The CDR3 runs to 13 residues. The V and J ends lost 6 bases and 10 bases respectively, with 18 bases between them. The CDR3 DNA sequence: TGTGCCAGCAGAATCAGGGGATACGGACCCTACACCTTC. It yields the protein CASRIRGYGPYTF.

This clone has more than one count but fewer than ten. The rearrangement joins TRBV7-9 to TRBJ1-1, with TRBD1 matching 10 bases. J was trimmed by 7 bases and V by 5 bases; bases with no gene match: 19. Germline lookup yields CDR1 SEHNR and CDR2 FQNEAQ (reference sequence). The CDR3 loop spans 18 amino acids. The chain's CDR3 is CASSPQKKTGGGRSEAFF. CDR3 sequence (DNA): TGTGCCAGCAGCCCCCAAAAAAAGACAGGGGGCGGTAGGAGTGAAGCTTTCTTT.

The V call is TRBV13, the J call TRBJ2-2, with 14 bases aligning to TRBD2. The J segment lost 6 bases and the V segment lost 5 bases, leaving 5 bases of the junction unmatched. Germline CDR1 and CDR2: PRHDT and FYEKMQ (reference sequence). The CDR3 has 16 amino acids. CDR3 sequence (DNA): TGTGCCAGCAGCCCGAGACTAGCGGGGGGGCCCGGGGAGCTGTTTTTT. Its protein product is CASSPRLAGGPGELFF. Full variable domain (rest looked up from reference TRBV13 and TRBJ2-2): AAGVIQSPRHLIKEKRETATLKCYPIPRHDTVYWYQQGPGQDPQFLISFYEKMQSDKGSIPDRFSAQQFSDYHSELNMSSLELGDSALYFCASSPRLAGGPGELFFGEGSRLTVL.

The CDR3 DNA reads TGTGCCAGCAGACAGGGCCCAGAGACCCAGTACTTC. Amino acids: CASRQGPETQYF. The gene calls are TRBV2 and TRBJ2-5; D is perhaps TRBD1 (6 bases). The CDR3 is 12 amino acids. The V end was cut by 6 bases, the J end by 4 bases, with 9 bases between. CDR1 and CDR2 (germline): SNHLY, FYNNEI.

The sample holds a few counts of this clone. This sequence joins TRBV2 and TRBJ1-4, with D possibly TRBD1 on 5 matching bases. Germline values: CDR1 SNHLY, CDR2 FYNNEI. The CDR3 spans 14 residues. V was shortened by 6 bases and J by 8 bases, with 16 bases between the two germline ends. The CDR3 sequence is CASSAQFGGEKLFF. The DNA for the CDR3 is TGTGCCAGCAGCGCACAGTTCGGGGGGGAAAAACTGTTTTTT.

The gene calls are TRBV19 and TRBJ1-5, with D possibly being TRBD1 (5 bases). This CDR3 region has 16 residues. Germline CDR1 LNHDA, CDR2 SQIVND (reference sequence). Trimming removed 9 bases from V and 0 bases from J, with 18 bases in between. CDR3 loop: CASIKAGGYSNQPQHF. CDR3 nucleotide sequence: TGTGCCAGCATTAAAGCGGGGGGGTATAGCAATCAGCCCCAGCATTTT. The full variable domain, with the rest looked up from reference TRBV19 and TRBJ1-5, is DGGITQSPKYLFRKEGQNVTLSCEQNLNHDAMYWYRQDPGQGLRLIYYSQIVNDFQKGDIAEGYSVSREKKESFPLTVTSAQKNPTAFYLCASIKAGGYSNQPQHFGDGTRLSIL.

This clone was observed a few times. V usage is TRBV6-4 and J usage is TRBJ1-6; no clear D gene. Deletions cut 4 bases from V and 9 bases from J, with 13 bases between. The CDR3 has 14 residues. Germline values: CDR1 MRHNA, CDR2 SNTAGT. The CDR3 nucleotides are TGTGCCAGCAGTGCGGGGATTGGTGTTTCACCCCTCCACTTT. It encodes CASSAGIGVSPLHF.

V usage is TRBV10-3 and J usage is TRBJ1-6; D is perhaps TRBD1 (6 bases). CDR1 is ENHRY and CDR2 is SYGVKD in the germline V gene. Trimming stripped 6 bases from V and 7 bases from J, with 13 bases between. The CDR3 has 14 amino acids. This CDR3 is CAISVGTKNSPLHF. In nucleotides, the CDR3 is TGTGCCATCAGCGTCGGGACAAAAAATTCACCCCTCCACTTT.

A few counts support this clone. This chain uses TRBV7-2 with TRBJ2-3, with 8 bases fitting TRBD2. V lost 5 bases to trimming and J lost 0 bases; unmatched junction nucleotides: 13. CDR1 and CDR2 from the germline V gene are SGHTA and FQGNSA. The CDR3 has 18 residues. The CDR3 nucleotides are TGTGCCAGCAGCCCGCCCCAGTGGAGCGGGGGAAGCACAGATACGCAGTATTTT. It specifies CASSPPQWSGGSTDTQYF.

This clone was seen a handful of times. V and J are TRBV7-9 and TRBJ1-1; 9 bases map to TRBD1. Trimming at V came to 6 bases and at J to 5 bases, leaving 4 bases not matched to a gene. From germline, CDR1 is SEHNR and CDR2 FQNEAQ (reference sequence). The CDR3 contains 13 residues. CDR3 region: CASRGQGGTEAFF. CDR3 nucleotides: TGTGCCAGCAGGGGACAGGGTGGGACTGAAGCTTTCTTT.

The J gene is TRBJ2-1, the V gene TRBV27; possible D gene TRBD2, 6 bases. V lost 3 bases, J lost 7 bases, and 13 bases lay in between. CDR3 size: 14 residues. Germline loops: CDR1 MNHEY, CDR2 SMNVEV (reference sequence). CDR3 DNA sequence: TGTGCCAGCAGTTTCGGGCGGGGACGTAATGAGCAGTTCTTC. It codes for CASSFGRGRNEQFF.

This clone was seen a handful of times. The genes are TRBV27 and TRBJ1-2; 10 nucleotides match TRBD1. The CDR3 contains 14 residues. CDR1 and CDR2 (germline): MNHEY, SMNVEV (reference sequence). V was pared by 8 bases and J by 8 bases, with 11 bases of the junction left unmatched. The CDR3 loop is CASSPGQGLAGYTF. The DNA for the CDR3 is TGTGCCAGCTCGCCGGGACAGGGGTTAGCCGGCTACACCTTC.

This clone was counted a single time. V is TRBV2 and J is TRBJ1-2, with D unresolved. Germline CDR1 reads SNHLY; CDR2 reads FYNNEI. The CDR3 has 13 amino acids. V lost 5 bases, J lost 8 bases, and 15 bases lay in between. CDR3 region: CASSYSLTSGYTF. CDR3 in DNA: TGTGCCAGCAGTTATTCCCTCACTTCCGGCTACACCTTC.

The chain is built from TRBV7-9 and TRBJ2-2, with D possibly TRBD2 on 5 matching bases. CDR1 and CDR2 from the germline V gene are SEHNR and FQNEAQ (reference sequence). This CDR3 is built from 18 residues. Trimming stripped 1 base from V and 1 base from J, with 16 bases between. As DNA, the CDR3 is TGTGCCAGCAGCTTAGGAGGGCTTGGGCACCAGAACACCGGGGAGCTGTTTTTT. Translated: CASSLGGLGHQNTGELFF.

The chain couples TRBV11-3 to TRBJ2-5, with 8 bases identical to TRBD2. The ends lost 5 bases at V and 1 base at J; junction bases unmatched: 9. There are 16 residues in the CDR3. Germline V gene sequence: CDR1 SGHNT, CDR2 YENEEA. DNA of the CDR3: TGTGCCAGCAGCCCCTCGGTAGCGGGGACCCAAGAGACCCAGTACTTC. Translated: CASSPSVAGTQETQYF. Based on the CDR3 plus reference TRBV11-3 and TRBJ2-5, the full variable domain is EAGVVQSPRYKIIEKKQPVAFWCNPISGHNTLYWYLQNLGQGPELLIRYENEEAVDDSQLPKDRFSAERLKGVDSTLKIQPAELGDSAVYLCASSPSVAGTQETQYFGPGTRLLVL.

The CDR3 DNA follows: TGTGCCAGCAGCCGGCGAGGACATCCCACTAATGAAAAACTGTTTTTT. Protein: CASSRRGHPTNEKLFF. The J gene is TRBJ1-4, the V gene TRBV7-2; D might be TRBD1 (5 bases). Trimming removed 5 bases from V and 2 bases from J, with 15 bases in between. This CDR3 spans 16 amino acids. CDR1 and CDR2 from the germline V gene are SGHTA and FQGNSA.

This clone was seen only a few times. The V and J genes are TRBV5-1 and TRBJ2-1; no definite D call. V lost 1 base and J lost 6, with 14 bases in between. Germline V lookup: CDR1 SGHRS, CDR2 YFSETQ. CDR3 size: 15 residues. In nucleotides, the CDR3 is TGCGCCAGCAGCTTGACAGCTGGCGTCTTCAATGAGCAGTTCTTC. This encodes CASSLTAGVFNEQFF.